This T cell receptor (beta chain) came from a study of tumor and adjacent non-tumor tissue in lung cancer (dated by TCRdb to about 2018). Background on the whole study: The cohort included around twelve adenocarcinoma, a couple of squamous cell carcinoma and 1 small cell lung cancer patients. The study compared bulk TCRbeta repertoires between lung tumor tissue and matched distant non-tumor lung tissue from over twelve lung cancer patients. The approximately 15 patients were aged roughly 30 to 76 years, included about 10 men and 5 women, and had TNM stage I to III disease. For each patient, one tumor sample and one normal lung sample were taken, giving thirty paired specimens that underwent TCRbeta CDR3 sequencing. Sequencing generated a total of 95 million to 150 million productive TCRbeta reads, averaging around 4.2 million reads per sample.

A remark on this clonotype: It lacks a known antigen. A much bigger clone sits one base away, suggesting this may be a read error.

Bulk unsorted tissue served as the source for RNA extraction, and RNA quality was assessed using a NanoDrop ND-1000 and an Agilent 2100. The donors were newly diagnosed lung cancer patients admitted for thoracic surgery in China from August to November 2014 who had not received prior chemotherapy. Patients with previous radiotherapy or chemotherapy, or with another concurrent cancer, were excluded from the study. Pieces of surgical tissue measuring roughly 1-2 cm3 were kept in RNAlater solution and stored at -80 degrees C until use. Here is what the overall study found, with its caveats: Because peripheral blood was not sequenced, the blood TCRbeta repertoires of the lung cancer patients in the study went unexamined. Neither the sequencing platform nor unique molecular identifiers are named or mentioned anywhere in the methods. With only approximately 16 patients in the cohort, the authors noted that larger samples and more detailed clinical data are needed. Significantly higher TCR diversity was found in younger patients, and higher tumor TCR diversity was associated with shorter overall and disease-free survival. TCR diversity (inverse Simpson) was significantly higher in tumor than in normal lung tissue (around 450 vs 150, P = 0.0075, Mann-Whitney U test). The top 100 clones made up a significantly larger cumulative share of the repertoire in normal lung than in tumor tissue.

V and J lose 4 bases and 5 bases, and a span of 9 bases separates them. Spanning cysteine to phenylalanine, the CDR3 consists of 13 amino acids. Just the 39-base CDR3 DNA is kept, in frame starting at base 1. The germline V gene encodes CDR1 MNHNS and CDR2 SASEGT. Libraries were built with multiplex PCR. TCRdb records Illumina HiSeq 2500 as the sequencer. TCRbeta libraries were built by three rounds of nested PCR using primers (Table S4), following protocols modified from ARM-PCR. Before sequencing, PCR products in the 200-500 bp range were cut out of the gel and cleaned up using the QIAquick gel extraction kit. Under the source paper's analysis protocol: Reads were cleaned using Trimmomatic, were merged into complete CDR3 sequences using FLASH, and were assigned to V(D)J germline segments using MiTCR. VDJtools was used to compute clonal diversity as the inverse Simpson's index. A read counted as productive if the sequence was in-frame and lacked a premature stop codon. The public reads were reprocessed in TCRdb via fastp at Q25 and MiXCR, keeping in-frame beta chains. Each entry merges the rows of one CDR3 protein and shows their most common DNA and genes. For this entry, the V and J calls and clone size follow TCRdb and not the study's own pipeline. This sample gives just over 200,000 distinct CDR3 sequences in total; around 71% of them show up just once. Of the sample, around 27% falls within the top ten clones.

The TCR was taken from a man aged 55 to 70 with non-small cell lung cancer. The sequence links TRBV6-1 to TRBJ2-1, and TRBD2 may be the D gene, going by 5 matching bases. Sample: lung tumor tissue. This receptor carries the CDR3 CASSGQTNNEQFF. The DNA reads TGTGCCAGCAGTGGGCAGACTAACAATGAGCAGTTCTTC.